Shown below are 10 T cell receptor beta chains from a single sample sequenced in a study of blood T cell repertoires in COVID-19. Method: immunoSEQ multiplex PCR; TCRdb's copy keeps in-frame clones and lacks some. Of about 240,000 clones in the sample, 75% to 90% were seen once. Material for sequencing was PBMCs or T cells enriched from blood (not recorded which). The receptor set was obtained from a woman in her thirties or forties with acute COVID-19.

This rearrangement joins TRBV10-2 to TRBJ2-2; 9 nucleotides align to TRBD2. The CDR3 sequence is 15 residues long. The V and J ends lost 6 bases and 5 bases, in that order; junction bases with no gene match: 7. Germline values: CDR1 WSHSY, CDR2 SAAADI. The CDR3, as DNA: TGCGCCAGCAGGGATCTCCTAGCGGGAACCGGGGAGCTGTTTTTT. Residues: CASRDLLAGTGELFF.

In this sample, this clone turned up a few times. The J gene is TRBJ1-1, the V gene TRBV2; D is unresolved. This CDR3 comprises 15 residues. With 3 bases removed from V and 4 bases from J, the gap between germline ends came to 15 bases. In germline, CDR1 is SNHLY, CDR2 FYNNEI. CDR3 protein: CASSERGSYRTEAFF. CDR3 sequence (DNA): TGTGCCAGCAGTGAGAGAGGTAGTTACCGCACTGAAGCTTTCTTT.

The CDR3 sequence: CASSLNEGLAISYEQYF. In nucleotides, the CDR3 is TGTGCCAGCAGTTTAAATGAAGGACTCGCTATATCCTACGAGCAGTACTTC. The J gene is TRBJ2-7, the V gene TRBV27, with D tentatively TRBD2 (5 bases). CDR1 MNHEY and CDR2 SMNVEV come from the germline V gene (reference sequence). The CDR3 consists of 17 residues. Trimming left V 2 bases short and J 1 base short, with 18 bases between.

The V call is TRBV24-1, the J call TRBJ2-1; D may be TRBD2 (5 bases). The CDR3 consists of 14 residues. Deletions cut 6 bases from V and 2 bases from J, with 10 bases between. CDR1 is KGHDR and CDR2 is SFDVKD in the germline V gene. CDR3 DNA: TGTGCCACCAGTAAGCGGTACCCCTACAATGAGCAGTTCTTC. Translation gives CATSKRYPYNEQFF.

J is TRBJ1-4 and V is TRBV19; D possibly corresponds to TRBD1 (5 bases). Germline CDR1 and CDR2: LNHDA and SQIVND (reference sequence). The CDR3 contains 14 residues. V lost 1 base and J lost 8, with 11 bases in between. The CDR3 reads CASSIGGASEKLFF. The CDR3 DNA is TGTGCCAGTAGTATAGGGGGCGCCAGCGAAAAACTGTTTTTT.

The chain joins TRBV6-1 to TRBJ1-2; 11 nucleotides align to TRBD1. CDR1 is MNHNS and CDR2 is SASEGT in the germline V gene. The V and J ends lost 3 bases and 8 bases, in that order; junction bases with no gene match: 8. CDR3 length equals 15 residues. The CDR3 here is CASSDPRDRGSGYTF. The CDR3 region has the DNA TGTGCCAGCAGTGACCCCCGGGACAGGGGGTCGGGCTACACCTTC.

This clone has a single count. The rearrangement uses TRBV4-1 and TRBJ1-1; D unresolved. This CDR3 contains 14 residues. Germline CDR1 and CDR2: MGHRA and YSYEKL. V dropped 3 bases and J dropped 0 bases, with 8 bases sitting between them. CDR3 sequence: CASSQVSLNTEAFF. In DNA, the CDR3 is TGCGCCAGCAGCCAGGTTAGCCTGAACACTGAAGCTTTCTTT.

The chain has TRBV19 and TRBJ1-1; a possible D gene is TRBD1 (6 bases). Trimming shortened V by 5 bases and J by 5 bases, and 9 bases separated the two germline ends. The germline gives CDR1 LNHDA, CDR2 SQIVND (reference sequence). The length of the CDR3 is 12 residues. CDR3 protein: CASSLQGTEAFF. CDR3 coding DNA: TGTGCCAGTAGTTTACAGGGTACTGAAGCTTTCTTT.

This clone was seen a single time. The chain is built from TRBV7-8 and TRBJ2-7; the D gene is possibly TRBD2 (6 bases). Germline CDR1 and CDR2: SGHVS and FQNEAQ. The CDR3 runs to 17 residues. The V end lost 5 bases, the J end lost 4 bases, and 24 bases lay between the germline ends. For the CDR3, the DNA is TGTGCCAGCAGCGCCTCCCGGGGAGTAGGAGGGCCTTACGAGCAGTACTTC. Translated: CASSASRGVGGPYEQYF.

This chain connects TRBV11-3 to TRBJ1-2; no clear D gene. The V gene's germline CDR1 is SGHNT and CDR2 YENEEA. V lost 0 bases and J 6 bases, leaving 14 bases between the germline ends. The CDR3 length is 15 residues. CDR3 sequence (DNA): TGTGCCAGCAGCTTAGAACTACACCGGTTCGATGGCTACACCTTC. This sequence encodes CASSLELHRFDGYTF.